These T cell receptor beta chains were read from a single sample in a study of PD-1 blockade in classical Hodgkin lymphoma. This table comes from immunoSEQ multiplex PCR, and its TCRdb copy is limited to in-frame clones, with some not included. The table lists about 7,300 clones, 77% of them singletons. The sequenced sample was CD8+ T cells from blood, obtained before the fourth cycle of nivolumab. These TCRs come from a human donor with classical Hodgkin lymphoma. Both conserved end residues are part of each CDR3. The D gene is left open where the match is weak.

D: .
V: TRBV5-1
J: TRBJ2-7
DNA: TGCGCCAGCAGCTCCAACAGGGAGAGCTCCTACGAGCAGTACTTC
CDR3: CASSSNRESSYEQYF

D: .
V: TRBV5-4
J: TRBJ1-1
DNA: TGTGCCAGCAGCGCCGACACGAACACTGAAGCTTTCTTT
CDR3: CASSADTNTEAFF

D: TRBD1
V: TRBV4-2
J: TRBJ1-4
DNA: TGTGCCAGCAGCCAAGATCGTACAGGGGGCAGAGAAAAACTGTTTTTT
CDR3: CASSQDRTGGREKLFF

D: .
V: TRBV19
J: TRBJ2-7
DNA: TGTGCCAGTAGTATAGGACAGGTTCCCGGCGAGCAGTACTTC
CDR3: CASSIGQVPGEQYF

D: TRBD2
V: TRBV6-6
J: TRBJ2-1
DNA: TGTGCCAGCAGTCTGACTAGCGGGATTTACAATGAGCAGTTCTTC
CDR3: CASSLTSGIYNEQFF

D: .
V: TRBV5-6
J: TRBJ2-7
DNA: TGTGCCAGCAGCTTGGTAGGGGTACGCCAGTACTTC
CDR3: CASSLVGVRQYF

D: .
V: TRBV19
J: TRBJ1-1
DNA: TGTGCCAGTAGTATAGCCCCAACGTCGGGGACTGAAGCTTTCTTT
CDR3: CASSIAPTSGTEAFF

D: .
V: TRBV4-1
J: TRBJ1-5
DNA: TGCGCCAGCAGCCAAGAGGAGACACAGTATAGCAATCAGCCCCAGCATTTT
CDR3: CASSQEETQYSNQPQHF

D: TRBD1
V: TRBV6-5
J: TRBJ2-7
DNA: TGTGCCAGCAGTTACGACTGGACAGGGTCCGGCTACGAGCAGTACTTC
CDR3: CASSYDWTGSGYEQYF

D: TRBD1
V: TRBV7-6
J: TRBJ2-2
DNA: TGTGCCAGCAGCTCCACTTACAGGGGGCCCGGGGAGCTGTTTTTT
CDR3: CASSSTYRGPGELFF

D: .
V: TRBV5-5
J: TRBJ2-5
DNA: TGTGCCAGCAGCTTTGGAGGTTTAGGGCTATCAGAGACCCAGTACTTC
CDR3: CASSFGGLGLSETQYF

D: .
V: TRBV7-6
J: TRBJ2-1
DNA: TGTGCCAGCAGCTTAAGGGGGTACAATGAGCAGTTCTTC
CDR3: CASSLRGYNEQFF